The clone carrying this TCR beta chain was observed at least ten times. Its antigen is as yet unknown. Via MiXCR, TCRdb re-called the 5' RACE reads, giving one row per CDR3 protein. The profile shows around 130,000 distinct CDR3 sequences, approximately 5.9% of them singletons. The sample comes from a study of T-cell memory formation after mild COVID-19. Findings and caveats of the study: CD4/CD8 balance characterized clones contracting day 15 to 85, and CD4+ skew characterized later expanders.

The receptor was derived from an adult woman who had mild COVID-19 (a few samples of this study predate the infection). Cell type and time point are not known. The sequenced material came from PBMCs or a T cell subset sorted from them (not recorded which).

The chain's CDR3 is CASSLTTGNKPYEQYF. CDR3 bases: TGCGCCAGCAGCTTGACGACAGGGAACAAACCCTACGAGCAGTACTTC. The chain recombines TRBV5-1 with TRBJ2-7; 7 bases line up with TRBD1. The V and J ends lost 1 base and 2 bases, in that order; junction bases with no gene match: 9. The germline CDR1 and CDR2 sequences are SGHRS and YFSETQ. This CDR3 comprises 16 residues.